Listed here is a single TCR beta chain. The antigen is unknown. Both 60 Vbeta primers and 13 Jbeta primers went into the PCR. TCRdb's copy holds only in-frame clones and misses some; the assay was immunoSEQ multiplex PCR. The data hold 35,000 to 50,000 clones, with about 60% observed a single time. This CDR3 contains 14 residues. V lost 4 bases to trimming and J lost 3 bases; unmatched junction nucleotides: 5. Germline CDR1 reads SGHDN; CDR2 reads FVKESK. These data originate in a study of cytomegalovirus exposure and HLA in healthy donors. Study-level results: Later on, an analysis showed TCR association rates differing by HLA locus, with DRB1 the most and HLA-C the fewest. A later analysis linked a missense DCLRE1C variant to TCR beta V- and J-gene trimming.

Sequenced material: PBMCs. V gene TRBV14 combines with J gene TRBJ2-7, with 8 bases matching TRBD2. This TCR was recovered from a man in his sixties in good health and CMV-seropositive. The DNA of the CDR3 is TGTGCCAGCAGCCCGGGACTAGTCCTCTACGAGCAGTACTTC. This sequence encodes CASSPGLVLYEQYF.